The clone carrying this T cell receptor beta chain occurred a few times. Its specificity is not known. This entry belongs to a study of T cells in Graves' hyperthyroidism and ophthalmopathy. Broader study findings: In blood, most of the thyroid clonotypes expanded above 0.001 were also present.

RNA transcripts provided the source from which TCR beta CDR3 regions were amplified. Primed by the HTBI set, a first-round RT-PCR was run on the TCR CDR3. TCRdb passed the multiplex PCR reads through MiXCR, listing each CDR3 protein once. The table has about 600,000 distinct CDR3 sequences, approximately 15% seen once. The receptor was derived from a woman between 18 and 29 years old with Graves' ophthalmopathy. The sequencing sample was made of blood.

For the CDR3, the DNA is TGTGCCAGCCTAGCCCTTGGCACAGATACGCAGTATTTT. Translated, it gives CASLALGTDTQYF. The V and J genes are TRBV18 and TRBJ2-3, with D perhaps matching TRBD2 (5 bases). In germline, CDR1 is KGHSH, CDR2 LQKENI. The CDR3 runs to 13 residues. V lost 8 bases and J lost 1, with 10 bases in between.